This passage covers 10 T cell receptor beta chains from one sample sequenced in a study of blood T cells in healthy people across ages. Sample-barcoded 5' priming and a J-beta primer mix drove a second PCR of roughly 6 to 12 cycles. TCRdb reprocessed the 5' RACE reads via MiXCR and lists one record per CDR3 protein. The sample has about 1.7 million distinct CDR3 sequences; 28% are singletons. The sequenced sample was blood. The receptors derive from a woman in her 30s in good health.

This chain connects TRBV29-1 to TRBJ2-4; maybe TRBD2 (6 bases). Trimming left V 7 bases short and J 13 bases short, with 29 bases between. The germline gives CDR1 SQVTM, CDR2 ANQGSEA. The CDR3 is 15 residues long. In DNA, the CDR3 is TGCAGCGCACTAAATACTAACGGGAGTCACAATGAGCAGTACTTC. This encodes CSALNTNGSHNEQYF.

The chain uses TRBV2 and TRBJ2-1; 12 nucleotides agree with TRBD2. Germline-derived CDR1 and CDR2 are SNHLY and FYNNEI. Losses at the gene ends were 8 bases for V and 9 bases for J; bases not matched to a gene: 8. This CDR3 is built from 14 residues. DNA for the CDR3: TGTGCCAGCCTGCTTAGGGGACTAGCGGGTGAGCAGTTCTTC. It specifies CASLLRGLAGEQFF.

The chain carries TRBV7-9 and TRBJ2-2; 14 bases map to TRBD2. CDR3 length: 19 amino acids. Germline lookup yields CDR1 SEHNR and CDR2 FQNEAQ (reference sequence). The trim removed 5 bases at V and 4 bases at J, leaving 12 bases unmatched. The CDR3 nucleotides read TGTGCCAGCAGCCGGACAACGGGACTAGCGGGAGTGGGCACCGGGGAGCTGTTTTTT. Protein product: CASSRTTGLAGVGTGELFF.

This chain joins TRBV1 and TRBJ2-7; the listed D gene, TRBD2, was not tested against the DNA. TRBV1 is a pseudogene locus. CDR3 length: 15 residues. The CDR3, as DNA: TGCACCAGCAGCCAAGATAGGGCACCTTCCTACGAGCAGTACTTC. Its protein is CTSSQDRAPSYEQYF.

The CDR3 sequence: CSVPGHFTGELFF. The CDR3 bases are TGCAGCGTCCCGGGACATTTCACCGGGGAGCTGTTTTTT. J is TRBJ2-2 and V is TRBV29-1; D perhaps matches TRBD1 (6 bases). V was trimmed by 6 bases and J by 4 bases, leaving 12 bases between them. The CDR3 extends over 13 amino acids. Germline CDR1 and CDR2: SQVTM and ANQGSEA.

This clonotype occurred a few times. The rearrangement uses TRBV28 and TRBJ2-1; a possible D gene is TRBD2 (5 bases). This CDR3 spans 12 amino acids. The germline V and J ends were trimmed by 6 bases and 9 bases, with 12 bases remaining between them. The germline V gene has CDR1 MDHEN and CDR2 SYDVKM. The CDR3 is CASRQPEGEQFF. CDR3 DNA sequence: TGTGCCAGCAGGCAACCAGAGGGTGAGCAGTTCTTC.

A single count supports this clonotype. A much larger clone is a single base away; this may be a read error. The chain has TRBV10-3 and TRBJ2-7; D gene unclear. The CDR3 consists of 13 residues. Looked up from germline, CDR1 is ENHRY and CDR2 is SYGVKD. V lost 6 bases, J lost 7 bases, and 16 bases lay in between. For the CDR3, the DNA is TGTGCCATCAGCCCGGGTCCCCAGGATGAGCAGTACTTC. Encoded protein: CAISPGPQDEQYF.

This clonotype was seen only a few times. The V call is TRBV20-1, the J call TRBJ2-1, with a weak D call TRBD2 (6 bases). Germline V lookup: CDR1 DFQATT, CDR2 SNEGSKA (reference sequence). The V end was cut by 4 bases, the J end by 2 bases, with 15 bases between. The CDR3 has 15 amino acids. In DNA, the CDR3 is TGCAGTGCTAAGACGCCGGGACTCACCTACAATGAGCAGTTCTTC. It codes for CSAKTPGLTYNEQFF.

This clonotype showed up many times. This sequence joins TRBV9 and TRBJ2-7; D gene ambiguous. Germline loops: CDR1 SGDLS, CDR2 YYNGEE. V was trimmed by 1 base and J by 2 bases, leaving 10 bases between them. This CDR3 comprises 14 residues. CDR3: CASSVNPGAYEQYF. The CDR3 DNA is TGTGCCAGCAGCGTAAACCCCGGCGCCTACGAGCAGTACTTC.

There are many counts of this clonotype. The chain recombines TRBV5-1 with TRBJ2-3; D ambiguous. The CDR3 sequence is 15 residues long. V dropped 1 base and J dropped 2 bases, with 11 bases sitting between them. Germline CDR1 SGHRS, CDR2 YFSETQ. The CDR3 protein is CASSLFGILTDTQYF. The CDR3 nucleotides are TGCGCCAGCAGCTTGTTTGGCATCCTCACAGATACGCAGTATTTT. Based on the CDR3 plus reference TRBV5-1 and TRBJ2-3, the full variable domain is KAGVTQTPRYLIKTRGQQVTLSCSPISGHRSVSWYQQTPGQGLQFLFEYFSETQRNKGNFPGRFSGRQFSNSRSEMNVSTLELGDSALYLCASSLFGILTDTQYFGPGTRLTVL.